What follows are 32 T cell receptor beta chains derived from one specimen sequenced in a study of CD8 T cells in ankylosing spondylitis. Their cognate antigens are unknown. TCRdb called the 5' RACE reads again in MiXCR, with one record for every CDR3 protein. The sample includes almost 400,000 distinct CDR3 sequences, around 24% of them seen just once. Study-wide results and caveats: Apparently characteristic of ankylosing spondylitis blood was a TCR beta motif (roughly eight highly homologous variants).

The sample consisted of blood, either unsorted or a sorted T cell fraction (not recorded which). Source of these receptors: a male donor with ankylosing spondylitis.

Only a few counts were recorded for this clonotype. V usage is TRBV12-3 or TRBV12-4 and J usage is TRBJ2-1, with no clear D. The CDR3 has 17 residues. V lost 6 bases and J 0 bases, leaving 18 bases between the germline ends. The chain's CDR3 is CASRTADGSNSYNEQFF. The CDR3 DNA reads as TGTGCCAGCAGAACTGCGGACGGCAGCAACTCCTACAATGAGCAGTTCTTC.

This rearrangement joins TRBV3-1 to TRBJ2-1; no clear D. The V end lost 3 bases, the J end lost 9 bases, and 12 bases lay between the germline ends. This CDR3 is built from 13 residues. The V gene's germline CDR1 is LGHDT and CDR2 YNNKEL (reference sequence). Written as DNA, the CDR3 is TGTGCCAGCAGCCATCGAGGATGGCCTGAGCAGTTCTTC. Translating it yields CASSHRGWPEQFF.

The chain recombines TRBV20-1 with TRBJ2-5, with D possibly TRBD2 on 6 matching bases. Looked up from germline, CDR1 is DFQATT and CDR2 is SNEGSKA (reference sequence). Trimming removed 1 base from V and 3 bases from J, with 9 bases in between. The CDR3 has 13 residues. For the CDR3, the DNA is TGCAGTGCTAGAGTGCTAGCGAAAGAGACCCAGTACTTC. Encoded protein: CSARVLAKETQYF.

This clonotype has a count of ten or more. The chain recombines TRBV12-3 or TRBV12-4 with TRBJ2-3; 8 bases map to TRBD2. V lost 0 bases to trimming and J lost 4 bases; unmatched junction nucleotides: 3. The CDR3 has 15 amino acids. The CDR3 DNA reads as TGTGCCAGCAGTTTAGCATCCGGGAGGGCAGATACGCAGTATTTT. Translation gives CASSLASGRADTQYF.

This clonotype was seen more than once but under ten times. This chain joins TRBV20-1 and TRBJ2-1; TRBD2 agrees at 8 bases. The CDR3 runs to 14 residues. V dropped 8 bases and J dropped 6; count of bases not matched to a gene: 12. Germline-derived CDR1 and CDR2 are DFQATT and SNEGSKA (reference sequence). CDR3 bases: TGCAGTAGCCCGGGGCCTAGCGGGCTCAATGAGCAGTTCTTC. Protein sequence: CSSPGPSGLNEQFF.

The chain employs TRBV28 and TRBJ2-1; 9 bases are shared with TRBD2. V gave up 5 bases and J gave up 6 bases; unmatched junction bases: 11. This CDR3 spans 16 amino acids. Germline V gives CDR1 MDHEN, CDR2 SYDVKM. CDR3: CASSPHRTSEINEQFF. The CDR3 bases are TGTGCCAGCAGTCCCCACCGGACTAGCGAAATCAATGAGCAGTTCTTC. Based on the CDR3 plus reference TRBV28 and TRBJ2-1, the full variable domain is DVKVTQSSRYLVKRTGEKVFLECVQDMDHENMFWYRQDPGLGLRLIYFSYDVKMKEKGDIPEGYSVSREKKERFSLILESASTNQTSMYLCASSPHRTSEINEQFFGPGTRLTVL.

The genes are TRBV13 and TRBJ1-2; TRBD1 aligns across 8 bases. The trim removed 3 bases at V and 7 bases at J, leaving 7 bases unmatched. CDR1 is PRHDT and CDR2 is FYEKMQ in the germline V gene (reference sequence). This CDR3 is built from 14 residues. Here the CDR3 reads CASSLHHRGAGYTF. The CDR3 region has the DNA TGTGCCAGCAGCTTGCACCACAGGGGGGCTGGCTACACCTTC.

The chain carries TRBV18 and TRBJ1-3; D is possibly TRBD1 (5 bases). V was shortened by 3 bases and J by 7 bases, with 16 bases between the two germline ends. Germline CDR1 is KGHSH and CDR2 is LQKENI. CDR3 length equals 15 residues. The CDR3 DNA follows: TGTGCCAGCTCACCCACCCAGGGCGGCTGGAACACCATATATTTT. Amino acids: CASSPTQGGWNTIYF.

CDR3 sequence: CASSFIQEYEKLFF. The CDR3 nucleotides read TGTGCCAGCAGTTTTATCCAGGAATATGAAAAACTGTTTTTT. This sequence joins TRBV6-5 and TRBJ1-4; D not certain. The germline V gene has CDR1 MNHEY and CDR2 SVGAGI. Trimming took 4 bases from V and 6 from J, leaving 12 bases between them. This CDR3 region has 14 residues.

V and J are TRBV10-3 and TRBJ2-5, with TRBD2 matching 14 bases. The CDR3 is 17 residues long. J was trimmed by 0 bases and V by 3 bases; bases with no gene match: 3. Germline-derived CDR1 and CDR2 are ENHRY and SYGVKD. The CDR3 protein is CAISDRTSGRYQETQYF. CDR3 DNA sequence: TGTGCCATCAGTGACCGGACTAGCGGGAGGTACCAAGAGACCCAGTACTTC.

The chain has TRBV20-1 and TRBJ2-1; either TRBD1 or TRBD2 may supply D (5 bases each). Trimming stripped 0 bases from V and 7 bases from J, with 19 bases between. Germline values: CDR1 DFQATT, CDR2 SNEGSKA (reference sequence). The CDR3 runs 16 residues. The CDR3 nucleotides are TGCAGTGCTAGAGATGGAGGAGCGGAGAGGGGAAATGAGCAGTTCTTC. Protein product: CSARDGGAERGNEQFF.

This clonotype has a handful of counts. The rearrangement uses TRBV9 and TRBJ2-1; tentative D call: TRBD1 (6 bases). From germline, CDR1 is SGDLS and CDR2 YYNGEE. The CDR3 spans 14 residues. The ends were cut back, 4 bases at V and 2 bases at J, with 10 bases in the middle. CDR3 sequence reads: CASSPQGTYNEQFF. The CDR3 DNA is TGTGCCAGCAGCCCACAGGGAACCTACAATGAGCAGTTCTTC.

This chain uses TRBV28 with TRBJ2-1; 7 bases are a match to TRBD2. This CDR3 has 16 amino acids. V lost 4 bases to trimming and J lost 4 bases; unmatched junction nucleotides: 10. Germline V CDR1 and CDR2: MDHEN, SYDVKM. The DNA of the CDR3 is TGTGCCAGCAGTTCGCGACTAGCTGGGACTTACAATGAGCAGTTCTTC. Encoded protein: CASSSRLAGTYNEQFF.

Concerning this clonotype: One junction end does not reproduce the germline sequence, and a read error may be involved. This rearrangement joins TRBV7-8 to TRBJ2-1; 7 positions match TRBD2. CDR1 and CDR2 from the germline V gene are SGHVS and FQNEAQ. The CDR3 is 16 residues long. The CDR3 coding sequence is TGTGCCAGCAGCCTAGCGGTGGGTAAGTCCTACAATGAGCAGTTCTTC. Protein product: CASSLAVGKSYNEQFF.

This sequence joins TRBV27 and TRBJ2-1; D gene ambiguous. V was trimmed by 4 bases and J by 9 bases, leaving 13 bases between them. CDR1 is MNHEY, CDR2 SMNVEV, per germline (reference sequence). CDR3 length: 13 amino acids. The CDR3: CASSSLRISEQFF. CDR3 coding DNA: TGTGCCAGCAGTTCCTTACGGATTAGTGAGCAGTTCTTC.

There are many counts of this clonotype. The chain recombines TRBV29-1 with TRBJ2-1; 8 bases agree with TRBD1. This CDR3 has 13 amino acids. The J segment lost 7 bases and the V segment lost 8 bases, leaving 10 bases of the junction unmatched. In germline, CDR1 is SQVTM, CDR2 ANQGSEA. The CDR3 nucleotides are TGCAGCTCCGACAGGGGAGGAAGTAATGAGCAGTTCTTC. This codes for CSSDRGGSNEQFF.

This clonotype was seen a few times. The V and J genes are TRBV20-1 and TRBJ2-5, with 9 bases that match TRBD2. J gave up 8 bases and V 6 bases, and 10 bases lay outside the gene matches. The V gene's germline CDR1 is DFQATT and CDR2 SNEGSKA (reference sequence). The CDR3 extends over 13 amino acids. The CDR3 DNA sequence: TGCAGTGCCGGGACTAGCAGGGGACAAACCCAGTACTTC. Protein sequence: CSAGTSRGQTQYF.

This clonotype was found many times. This chain joins TRBV10-3 and TRBJ2-3, with a possible D match to TRBD2 (6 bases). The CDR3 has 14 residues. The V end was cut by 10 bases, the J end by 2 bases, with 16 bases between. Germline V gene sequence: CDR1 ENHRY, CDR2 SYGVKD. CDR3 sequence reads: CATRPGSNTDTQYF. Here the CDR3 DNA reads TGTGCCACCAGACCCGGGAGTAACACAGATACGCAGTATTTT.

This rearrangement joins TRBV20-1 to TRBJ2-1; 11 bases agree with TRBD2. The CDR3 length is 15 residues. The V segment lost 3 bases and the J segment 5 bases; nucleotides outside the gene matches: 6. The germline CDR1 and CDR2 sequences are DFQATT and SNEGSKA (reference sequence). DNA of the CDR3: TGCAGTGCTAGTACGGGACTAGCGGACAACAATGAGCAGTTCTTC. Protein: CSASTGLADNNEQFF.

The V call is TRBV21-1, the J call TRBJ2-5. TRBV21-1 is flagged as a pseudogene. This CDR3 comprises 15 residues. For the CDR3, the DNA is TGTGCCAGCAGCGGAGATGGAAGACCGGAGGAGACCCAGTACTTC. Protein product: CASSGDGRPEETQYF.

This clonotype was counted only a few times. The chain couples TRBV30 to TRBJ2-5; D possibly corresponds to TRBD1 (5 bases). V was trimmed by 4 bases and J by 0 bases, leaving 12 bases between them. Germline V gives CDR1 GTSNPN, CDR2 SVGIG (reference sequence). This CDR3 comprises 14 residues. In nucleotides, the CDR3 is TGTGCCTGGACTACGTTAGGGGACCAAGAGACCCAGTACTTC. Translation gives CAWTTLGDQETQYF. The full variable domain, its missing parts supplied by reference TRBV30 and TRBJ2-5, is SQTIHQWPATLVQPVGSPLSLECTVEGTSNPNLYWYRQAAGRGLQLLFYSVGIGQISSEVPQNLSASRPQDRQFILSSKKLLLSDSGFYLCAWTTLGDQETQYFGPGTRLLVL.

The chain employs TRBV5-1 and TRBJ2-5; TRBD2 matches 9 bases. From germline, CDR1 is SGHRS and CDR2 YFSETQ. The CDR3 has 15 residues. Trimming cost V 2 bases and J 3 bases; bases outside gene matches: 5. This CDR3 reads CASSFRVAGEETQYF. CDR3 sequence (DNA): TGCGCCAGCAGCTTCAGAGTAGCGGGAGAAGAGACCCAGTACTTC.

In its sample, this clonotype was seen a few times. This chain connects TRBV21-1 to TRBJ1-1; no DNA check was done on the table's D call, TRBD1. TRBV21-1 is annotated as a pseudogene. There are 18 residues in the CDR3. Here the CDR3 DNA reads TGTGCCAGCAGACCGGGACAGGGATCGGGGGTGAGGTGCACTGAAGCTTTCTTT. Translating it yields CASRPGQGSGVRCTEAFF.

This clonotype was seen more than once but under ten times. The rearrangement links TRBV27 to TRBJ2-2; D is possibly TRBD2 (5 bases). Trimming removed 3 bases at V and 15 bases at J, with 14 bases between. From germline, CDR1 is MNHEY and CDR2 SMNVEV (reference sequence). This CDR3 spans 12 amino acids. CDR3 bases: TGTGCCAGCAGTTTCGGGGAAGGAAGGATGTTTTTT. Its translation is CASSFGEGRMFF.

J is TRBJ2-1 and V is TRBV5-1, with TRBD2 identical over 15 bases. Looked up from germline, CDR1 is SGHRS and CDR2 is YFSETQ. The CDR3 is 16 residues long. V lost 0 bases and J lost 10; bases outside the gene matches: 5. The CDR3 DNA reads TGCGCCAGCAGCTTGGACGGACTAGCGGGAGGGGGGGAGCAGTTCTTC. This encodes CASSLDGLAGGGEQFF.

V is TRBV3-1 and J is TRBJ2-1, with TRBD1 matching 7 bases. V shed 1 base, J shed 8 bases, and the junction held 5 bases outside the gene matches. Germline lookup yields CDR1 LGHDT and CDR2 YNNKEL (reference sequence). CDR3 size: 14 residues. The CDR3 spells CASSQVGQTDEQFF. CDR3 bases: TGTGCCAGCAGCCAAGTGGGACAGACGGATGAGCAGTTCTTC.

V is TRBV3-1 and J is TRBJ2-1; D not resolved. Germline CDR1 LGHDT, CDR2 YNNKEL (reference sequence). V shed 1 base and J shed 4 bases, with 5 bases lying between them. The CDR3 is 13 residues long. The CDR3 here is CASSQVVYNEQFF. CDR3 DNA sequence: TGTGCCAGCAGCCAAGTCGTATACAATGAGCAGTTCTTC.

This chain connects TRBV20-1 to TRBJ1-2, with a weak D call TRBD1 (5 bases). V was shortened by 4 bases and J by 4 bases, with 16 bases between the two germline ends. The CDR3 has 14 residues. Looked up from germline, CDR1 is DFQATT and CDR2 is SNEGSKA (reference sequence). The CDR3 DNA reads TGCAGTGCTAATAGGGACGGCGGGTCCTATGGCTACACCTTC. This encodes CSANRDGGSYGYTF.

The rearrangement uses TRBV28 and TRBJ2-7, with 9 bases fitting TRBD1. V lost 11 bases and J lost 0; bases outside the gene matches: 17. From germline, CDR1 is MDHEN and CDR2 SYDVKM. The CDR3 has 17 amino acids. CDR3 region: CASGVYETGGSSYEQYF. The CDR3 DNA reads TGTGCCTCGGGCGTGTACGAGACAGGGGGAAGCTCCTACGAGCAGTACTTC.

There are a few counts of this clonotype. This chain connects TRBV6-4 to TRBJ2-3; 13 bases are a match to TRBD2. After removal of 11 bases from V and 7 bases from J, the junction contained 6 bases not matched to a gene. CDR3 length equals 13 residues. Germline-derived CDR1 and CDR2 are MRHNA and SNTAGT. The CDR3 here is CASAGTSGNTQYF. The CDR3 nucleotides read TGTGCCTCCGCCGGGACTAGCGGGAATACGCAGTATTTT.

This clonotype has more than one count but fewer than ten. The chain combines TRBV29-1 with TRBJ2-7; TRBD1 aligns across 7 bases. Germline CDR1 and CDR2: SQVTM and ANQGSEA. CDR3 length: 12 amino acids. The V segment lost 7 bases and the J segment 3 bases; nucleotides outside the gene matches: 6. In DNA form, the CDR3 reads TGCAGCGCCCTAGGACAGGTCTACGAGCAGTACTTC. Protein: CSALGQVYEQYF.

At least ten counts were recorded for this clonotype. The genes are TRBV20-1 and TRBJ2-2; tentatively, D is TRBD1 (6 bases). CDR3 size: 14 residues. Germline CDR1 DFQATT, CDR2 SNEGSKA (reference sequence). Deletions cut 3 bases from V and 4 bases from J, with 12 bases between. DNA for the CDR3: TGCAGTGCTAGTGAGCCACAGGGCACCGGGGAGCTGTTTTTT. It yields the protein CSASEPQGTGELFF.